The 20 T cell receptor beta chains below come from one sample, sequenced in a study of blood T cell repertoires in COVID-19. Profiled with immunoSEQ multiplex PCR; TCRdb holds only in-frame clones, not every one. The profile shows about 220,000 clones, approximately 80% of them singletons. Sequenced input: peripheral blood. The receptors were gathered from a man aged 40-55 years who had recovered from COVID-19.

CDR3 loop: CASSTRGPGANVLTF. As DNA, the CDR3 is TGTGCCAGCAGCACACGAGGCCCCGGGGCCAACGTCCTGACTTTC. The chain joins TRBV7-6 to TRBJ2-6; D gene unclear. This CDR3 spans 15 amino acids. V was shortened by 5 bases and J by 4 bases, with 12 bases between the two germline ends. Germline-derived CDR1 and CDR2 are SGHVS and FNYEAQ.

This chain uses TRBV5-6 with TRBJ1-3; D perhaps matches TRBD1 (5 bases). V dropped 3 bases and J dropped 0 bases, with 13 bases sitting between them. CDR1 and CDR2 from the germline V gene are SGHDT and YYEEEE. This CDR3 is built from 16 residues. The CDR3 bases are TGTGCCAGCAGCTACTACACAGGTCGCTCTGGAAACACCATATATTTT. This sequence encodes CASSYYTGRSGNTIYF.

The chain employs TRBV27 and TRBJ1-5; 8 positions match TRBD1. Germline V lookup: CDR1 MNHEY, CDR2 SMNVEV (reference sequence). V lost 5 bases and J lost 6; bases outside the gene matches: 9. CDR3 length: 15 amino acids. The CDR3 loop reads CASSPTGQGGQPQHF. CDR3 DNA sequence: TGTGCCAGCAGTCCCACCGGACAGGGCGGTCAGCCCCAGCATTTT.

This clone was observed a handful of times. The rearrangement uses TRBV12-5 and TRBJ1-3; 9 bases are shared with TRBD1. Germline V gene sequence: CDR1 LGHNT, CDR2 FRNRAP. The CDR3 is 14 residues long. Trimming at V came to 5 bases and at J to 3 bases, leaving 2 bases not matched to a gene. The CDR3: CASGADRGGNTIYF. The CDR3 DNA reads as TGTGCTAGTGGTGCGGACAGGGGTGGAAACACCATATATTTT. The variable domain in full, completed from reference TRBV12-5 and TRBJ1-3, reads DARVTQTPRHKVTEMGQEVTMRCQPILGHNTVFWYRQTMMQGLELLAYFRNRAPLDDSGMPKDRFSAEMPDATLATLKIQPSEPRDSAVYFCASGADRGGNTIYFGEGSWLTVV.

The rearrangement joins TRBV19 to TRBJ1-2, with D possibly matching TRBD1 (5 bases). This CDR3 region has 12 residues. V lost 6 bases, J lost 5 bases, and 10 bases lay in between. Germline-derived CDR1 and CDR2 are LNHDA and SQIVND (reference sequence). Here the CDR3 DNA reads TGTGCCAGTAGGGAGGGGTTATATGGCTACACCTTC. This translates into CASREGLYGYTF.

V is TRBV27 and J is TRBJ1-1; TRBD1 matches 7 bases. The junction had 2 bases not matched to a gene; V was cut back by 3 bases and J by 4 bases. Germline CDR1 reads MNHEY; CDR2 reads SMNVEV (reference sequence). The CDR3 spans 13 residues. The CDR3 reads CASSFRDSTEAFF. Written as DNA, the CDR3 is TGTGCCAGCAGTTTTCGGGACAGCACTGAAGCTTTCTTT.

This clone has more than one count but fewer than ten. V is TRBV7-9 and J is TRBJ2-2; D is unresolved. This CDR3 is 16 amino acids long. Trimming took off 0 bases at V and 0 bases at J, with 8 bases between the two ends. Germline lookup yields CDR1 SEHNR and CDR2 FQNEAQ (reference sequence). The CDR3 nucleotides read TGTGCCAGCAGCTTAGCCAGGAACGCGAACACCGGGGAGCTGTTTTTT. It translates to CASSLARNANTGELFF.

The CDR3 reads CASAIPPSQPQHF. The CDR3 coding sequence is TGTGCCAGCGCAATCCCCCCGAGCCAGCCCCAGCATTTT. V gene TRBV6-7 combines with J gene TRBJ1-5; the D is unclear. TRBV6-7 belongs to the ORF category, with a function that is uncertain. V shed 8 bases and J shed 7 bases, with 15 bases lying between them. The CDR3 totals 13 residues.

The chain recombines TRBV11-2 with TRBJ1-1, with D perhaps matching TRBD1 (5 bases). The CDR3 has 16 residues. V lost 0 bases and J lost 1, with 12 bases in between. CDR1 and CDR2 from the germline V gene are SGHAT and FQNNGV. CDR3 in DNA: TGTGCCAGCAGCTTAGATTTTAGGCAGGGGAACACTGAAGCTTTCTTT. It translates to CASSLDFRQGNTEAFF. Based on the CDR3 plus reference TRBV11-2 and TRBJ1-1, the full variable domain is EAGVAQSPRYKIIEKRQSVAFWCNPISGHATLYWYQQILGQGPKLLIQFQNNGVVDDSQLPKDRFSAERLKGVDSTLKIQPAKLEDSAVYLCASSLDFRQGNTEAFFGQGTRLTVV.

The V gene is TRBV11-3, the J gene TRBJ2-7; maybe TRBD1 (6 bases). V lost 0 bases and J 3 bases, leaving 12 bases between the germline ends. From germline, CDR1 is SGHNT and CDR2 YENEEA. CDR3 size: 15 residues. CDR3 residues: CASSLEGNRDYEQYF. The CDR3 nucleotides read TGTGCCAGCAGCTTAGAAGGGAACAGGGACTACGAGCAGTACTTC. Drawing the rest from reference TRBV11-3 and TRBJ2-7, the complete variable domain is EAGVVQSPRYKIIEKKQPVAFWCNPISGHNTLYWYLQNLGQGPELLIRYENEEAVDDSQLPKDRFSAERLKGVDSTLKIQPAELGDSAVYLCASSLEGNRDYEQYFGPGTRLTVT.

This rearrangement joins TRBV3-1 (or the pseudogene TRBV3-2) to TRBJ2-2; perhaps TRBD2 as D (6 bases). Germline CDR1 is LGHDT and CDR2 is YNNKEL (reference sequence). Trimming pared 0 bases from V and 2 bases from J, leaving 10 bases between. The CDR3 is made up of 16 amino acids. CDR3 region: CASSQDWRANTGELFF. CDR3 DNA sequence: TGTGCCAGCAGCCAAGATTGGAGGGCCAACACCGGGGAGCTGTTTTTT.

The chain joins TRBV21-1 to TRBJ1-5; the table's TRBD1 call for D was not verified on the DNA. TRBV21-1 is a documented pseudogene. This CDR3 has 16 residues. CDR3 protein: CASRDRTLYSNQPQHF. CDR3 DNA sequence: TGTGCCAGCAGGGATAGGACACTTTATAGCAATCAGCCCCAGCATTTT.

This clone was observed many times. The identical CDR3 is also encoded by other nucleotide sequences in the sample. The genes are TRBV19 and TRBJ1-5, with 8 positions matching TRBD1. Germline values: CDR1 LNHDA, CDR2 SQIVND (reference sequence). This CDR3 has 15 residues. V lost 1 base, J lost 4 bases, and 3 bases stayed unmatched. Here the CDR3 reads CASSIVTGGNQPQHF. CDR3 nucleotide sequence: TGTGCCAGTAGTATAGTAACAGGGGGAAATCAGCCCCAGCATTTT.

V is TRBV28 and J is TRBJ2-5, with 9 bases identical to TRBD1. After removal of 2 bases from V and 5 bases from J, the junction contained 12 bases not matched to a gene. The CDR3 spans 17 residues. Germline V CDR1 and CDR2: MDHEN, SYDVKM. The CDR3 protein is CASSLALQGAFGETQYF. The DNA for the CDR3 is TGTGCCAGCAGTTTAGCCTTACAGGGGGCCTTTGGGGAGACCCAGTACTTC.

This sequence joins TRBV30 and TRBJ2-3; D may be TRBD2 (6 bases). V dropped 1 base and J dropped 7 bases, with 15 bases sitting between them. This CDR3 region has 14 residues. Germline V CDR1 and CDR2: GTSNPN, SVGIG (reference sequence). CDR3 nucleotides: TGTGCCTGGAGTGGGACCGTCCGGGGGAATACGCAGTATTTT. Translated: CAWSGTVRGNTQYF. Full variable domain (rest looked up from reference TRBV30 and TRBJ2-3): SQTIHQWPATLVQPVGSPLSLECTVEGTSNPNLYWYRQAAGRGLQLLFYSVGIGQISSEVPQNLSASRPQDRQFILSSKKLLLSDSGFYLCAWSGTVRGNTQYFGPGTRLTVL.

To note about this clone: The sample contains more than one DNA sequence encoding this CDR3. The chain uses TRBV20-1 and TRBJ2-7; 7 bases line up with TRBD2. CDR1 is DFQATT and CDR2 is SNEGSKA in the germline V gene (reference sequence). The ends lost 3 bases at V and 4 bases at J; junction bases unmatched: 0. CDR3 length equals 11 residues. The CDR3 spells CSARGGYEQYF. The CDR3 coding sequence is TGCAGTGCTAGGGGAGGGTACGAGCAGTACTTC.

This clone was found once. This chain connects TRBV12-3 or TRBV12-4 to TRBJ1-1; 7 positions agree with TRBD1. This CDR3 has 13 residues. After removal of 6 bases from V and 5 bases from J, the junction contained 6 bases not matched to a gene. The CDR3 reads CASSLRGRTEAFF. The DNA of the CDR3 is TGTGCCAGCAGCTTGAGGGGGCGGACTGAAGCTTTCTTT.

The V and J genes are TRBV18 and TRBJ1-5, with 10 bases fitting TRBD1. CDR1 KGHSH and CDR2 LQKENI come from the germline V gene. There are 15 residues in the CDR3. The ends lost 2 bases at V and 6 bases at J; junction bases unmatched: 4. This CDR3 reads CASSPEGQGSQPQHF. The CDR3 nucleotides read TGTGCCAGCTCACCAGAGGGACAGGGGTCTCAGCCCCAGCATTTT.

The CDR3 spells CASSPWGGNYGYTF. CDR3 nucleotides: TGCGCCAGCAGCCCCTGGGGGGGGAACTATGGCTACACCTTC. The chain employs TRBV4-1 and TRBJ1-2; weak D call: TRBD1 (5 bases). Between the trimmed V and J ends, which lost 4 bases and 2 bases, there was a span of 11 bases. This CDR3 comprises 14 residues. Germline V gene sequence: CDR1 MGHRA, CDR2 YSYEKL.

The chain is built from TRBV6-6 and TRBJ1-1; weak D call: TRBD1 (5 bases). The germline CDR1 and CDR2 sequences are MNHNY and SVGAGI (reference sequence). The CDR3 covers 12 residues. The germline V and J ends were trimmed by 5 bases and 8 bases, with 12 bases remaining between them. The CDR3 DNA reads TGTGCCAGCAGTGGGGGGAACGGGGAAGCTTTCTTT. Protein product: CASSGGNGEAFF.